This is a list of T cell receptor beta chains from one sample in a study of blood T cell repertoires in COVID-19. Sequencing was performed with immunoSEQ multiplex PCR; in TCRdb, only in-frame clones are kept and a portion is missing. This sample yields about 160,000 clones, of which roughly 87% are seen a single time; around 4% belongs to the top ten. Input material: peripheral blood. All receptors come from a woman aged 55 to 70 who had recovered from COVID-19. Both conserved end residues are part of each CDR3. A D gene is named only where the DNA matches it firmly. Size tells how often a clone was seen (once, few, many) or the class of an expanded clone, and some rows leave it out.

j_call v_call d_call clone_size cdr3_aa cdr3_nt
TRBJ2-7 TRBV5-1 TRBD1 few CASSYGQGDTYEQYF TGCGCCAGCAGCTACGGACAGGGAGACACCTACGAGCAGTACTTC
TRBJ1-2 TRBV28 . . CASSPTGYGYTF TGTGCCAGCAGCCCAACGGGTTATGGCTACACCTTC
TRBJ2-7 TRBV6-5 TRBD1 many CASSRGTGTVQYF TGTGCCAGCAGCCGGGGGACAGGGACAGTGCAGTACTTC
TRBJ1-1 TRBV11-3 . few CASSLRRNTEAFF TGTGCCAGCAGCTTAAGGAGGAACACTGAAGCTTTCTTT
TRBJ1-6 TRBV5-5 TRBD1 . CASSDRGPFGNSPLHF TGTGCCAGCAGCGACAGGGGGCCCTTCGGGAATTCACCCCTCCACTTT
TRBJ2-7 TRBV19 TRBD1 . CASSSRDRGFYEQYF TGTGCCAGTAGTAGCCGGGACAGGGGATTCTACGAGCAGTACTTC
TRBJ1-1 TRBV4-1 . . CASSQVTRGNTEAFF TGCGCCAGCAGCCAAGTTACTCGAGGGAACACTGAAGCTTTCTTT
TRBJ1-2 TRBV14 TRBD1 . CASSRTQGRYTF TGTGCCAGCAGCCGGACACAGGGGCGTTACACCTTC
TRBJ1-4 TRBV5-1 TRBD1 . CASSWGTGSTNEKLFF TGCGCCAGCAGCTGGGGGACAGGGTCGACTAATGAAAAACTGTTTTTT
TRBJ2-3 TRBV19 TRBD2 . CASSITGTSKGVDTQYF TGTGCCAGTAGTATCACCGGGACTAGCAAGGGGGTGGATACGCAGTATTTT
TRBJ2-1 TRBV5-4 TRBD2 . CASSPTSGAYNEQFF TGTGCCAGCAGCCCAACTAGCGGGGCTTACAATGAGCAGTTCTTC
TRBJ1-6 TRBV5-1 TRBD1 few CASSSGTGANSPLHF TGCGCCAGCAGCTCCGGGACAGGGGCCAATTCACCCCTCCACTTT
TRBJ1-2 TRBV20-1 TRBD1 . CSASPEGAYYGYTF TGCAGTGCTAGTCCCGAGGGGGCTTACTATGGCTACACCTTC
TRBJ2-6 TRBV10-3 . . CAISPNPGQGSGANVLTF TGTGCCATCAGCCCTAATCCGGGACAAGGCTCTGGGGCCAACGTCCTGACTTTC
TRBJ2-4 TRBV2 . . CASSERPLSGDIQYF TGTGCCAGCAGTGAACGCCCTCTCTCGGGGGACATTCAGTACTTC
TRBJ2-2 TRBV9 . . CASSVGLSNTGELFF TGTGCCAGCAGCGTAGGTCTATCGAACACCGGGGAGCTGTTTTTT
TRBJ2-1 TRBV11-2 TRBD1 . CASSFRDSYNEQFF TGTGCCAGCAGCTTCCGGGACAGCTACAATGAGCAGTTCTTC
TRBJ1-2 TRBV28 TRBD1 . CASSFHLRDRGSNYGYTF TGTGCCAGCAGTTTCCACCTCCGGGACAGGGGGTCTAACTATGGCTACACCTTC